This T cell receptor (beta chain) is from a study of T-cell memory formation after mild COVID-19. Across the study: TCR clusters were mostly donor specific. General study points: SARS-CoV-2 specificity of second-wave clones peaking day 37 was unconfirmed. Most CD4+ clones that shrank were in CM and EM, while CD8+ ones turned up in EMRA.

On this clonotype itself: Its antigen is not identified.

The CDR3 is 13 residues long. V lost 3 bases, J lost 3 bases, and 8 bases lay in between. CDR1 and CDR2 from the germline V gene are SEHNR and FQNEAQ (reference sequence). TCRdb processed the 5' RACE reads anew with MiXCR; each CDR3 protein has one entry. The table includes 250,000 or so distinct CDR3 sequences, under 20% detected once. The source of this sequence is a man aged 18 to 29 who had mild COVID-19 (a few samples of this study predate the infection). Cell type and time point are not known. The chain uses TRBV7-9 and TRBJ1-1; D is undetermined. Sequenced material: PBMCs or a T cell subset sorted from them (not recorded which). DNA of the CDR3: TGTGCCAGCAGCTTTACCATGGACACTGAAGCTTTCTTT. This sequence encodes CASSFTMDTEAFF.